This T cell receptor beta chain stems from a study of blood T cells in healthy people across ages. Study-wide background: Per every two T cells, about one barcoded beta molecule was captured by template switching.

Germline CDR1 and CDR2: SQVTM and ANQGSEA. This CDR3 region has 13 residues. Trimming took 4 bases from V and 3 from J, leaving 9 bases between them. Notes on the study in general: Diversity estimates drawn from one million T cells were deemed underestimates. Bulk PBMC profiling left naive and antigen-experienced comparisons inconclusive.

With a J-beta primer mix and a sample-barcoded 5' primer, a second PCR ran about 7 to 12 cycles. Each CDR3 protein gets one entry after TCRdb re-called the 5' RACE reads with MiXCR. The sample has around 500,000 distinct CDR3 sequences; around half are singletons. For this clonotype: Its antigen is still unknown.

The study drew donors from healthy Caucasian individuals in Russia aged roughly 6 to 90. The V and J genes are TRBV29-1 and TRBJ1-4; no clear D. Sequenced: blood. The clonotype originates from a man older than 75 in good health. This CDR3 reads CSVAGRANEKLFF. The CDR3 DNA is TGCAGCGTTGCCGGGAGGGCTAATGAAAAACTGTTTTTT.